Each of the 7 T cell receptor beta chains below was sequenced from the same sample in a study of blood T cell repertoires in COVID-19. Sequenced by immunoSEQ multiplex PCR; TCRdb stores in-frame clones only, minus some. The sample holds about 300,000 clones, 85% seen once. The specimen sequenced was PBMCs or T cells enriched from blood (not recorded which). These receptors all stem from a woman aged 25 to 45 who had been exposed to COVID-19.

This rearrangement joins TRBV24-1 to TRBJ1-2, with D perhaps matching TRBD1 (5 bases). Trimming took off 4 bases at V and 3 bases at J, with 11 bases between the two ends. This CDR3 comprises 14 residues. The germline V gene encodes CDR1 KGHDR and CDR2 SFDVKD. The DNA of the CDR3 is TGTGCCACCAGTGAACGGGGGATGGACTATGGCTACACCTTC. This gives the protein CATSERGMDYGYTF.

Turning to this clone: This may be a read error: a much more frequent sequence differs by one nucleotide. The sample carries other DNA sequences with the same CDR3. The chain links TRBV9 to TRBJ1-3; maybe TRBD1 (6 bases). The CDR3 loop spans 15 amino acids. Trimming cost V 2 bases and J 0 bases, with 9 bases left between them. In germline, CDR1 is SGDLS, CDR2 YYNGEE. This CDR3 is CASSVQGTSGNTIYF. DNA of the CDR3: TGTGCCAGCAGCGTGCAGGGGACCTCTGGAAACACCATATATTTT.

This chain links TRBV6-6 with TRBJ2-2; D might be TRBD1 (6 bases). The CDR3 has 14 residues. From germline, CDR1 is MNHNY and CDR2 SVGAGI (reference sequence). Trimming took 5 bases from V and 6 from J, leaving 13 bases between them. Here the CDR3 reads CASSRSQGAGELFF. The CDR3 DNA reads TGTGCCAGCAGTCGATCACAGGGAGCCGGGGAGCTGTTTTTT.

This clone was recorded a few times. The chain has TRBV30 and TRBJ1-6; 8 nucleotides line up with TRBD1. The V gene's germline CDR1 is GTSNPN and CDR2 SVGIG (reference sequence). Trimming cost V 4 bases and J 7 bases; bases outside gene matches: 9. This CDR3 spans 15 amino acids. The CDR3 DNA follows: TGTGCCTGGATGTTCCAACAGGGGGGAAATTCACCCCTCCACTTT. Protein product: CAWMFQQGGNSPLHF.

The genes are TRBV2 and TRBJ1-1, with TRBD1 matching over 8 bases. This CDR3 comprises 13 residues. Germline V lookup: CDR1 SNHLY, CDR2 FYNNEI. V was pared by 6 bases and J by 11 bases, with 11 bases of the junction left unmatched. The DNA of the CDR3 is TGTGCCAGCAGCAGGGACAGGTCTGAAAGGGCTTTCTTT. It specifies CASSRDRSERAFF.

The J gene is TRBJ2-1, the V gene TRBV11-3; D is uncertain. There are 13 residues in the CDR3. From germline, CDR1 is SGHNT and CDR2 YENEEA. V lost 7 bases, J lost 5 bases, and 12 bases lay in between. CDR3 region: CASTKTYHNEQFF. The CDR3 nucleotides are TGTGCCAGCACCAAGACATATCACAATGAGCAGTTCTTC.

V is TRBV10-2 and J is TRBJ2-1, with 11 nucleotides matching TRBD2. Germline-derived CDR1 and CDR2 are WSHSY and SAAADI. V shed 3 bases, J shed 8 bases, and the junction held 12 bases outside the gene matches. The CDR3 extends over 17 amino acids. CDR3 in amino acids: CASSDVVSSGRNYEQFF. The CDR3 DNA reads TGCGCCAGCAGTGATGTTGTTTCTAGCGGGAGGAACTATGAGCAGTTCTTC.